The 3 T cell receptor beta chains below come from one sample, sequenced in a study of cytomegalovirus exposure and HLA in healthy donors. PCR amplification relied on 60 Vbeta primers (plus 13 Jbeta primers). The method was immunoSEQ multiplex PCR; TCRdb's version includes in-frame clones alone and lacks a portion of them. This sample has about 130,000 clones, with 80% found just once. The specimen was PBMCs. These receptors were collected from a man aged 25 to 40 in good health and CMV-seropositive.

CDR3 nucleotides: TGTGCCAGCAGCCCCCACTATTCCTCCCCTCCGGATACGCAGTATTTT. It yields the protein CASSPHYSSPPDTQYF. The rearrangement links TRBV7-2 to TRBJ2-3; unclear D gene. Germline V lookup: CDR1 SGHTA, CDR2 FQGNSA. V was cut by 5 bases and J by 6 bases, with 21 bases left in between. CDR3 length: 16 amino acids.

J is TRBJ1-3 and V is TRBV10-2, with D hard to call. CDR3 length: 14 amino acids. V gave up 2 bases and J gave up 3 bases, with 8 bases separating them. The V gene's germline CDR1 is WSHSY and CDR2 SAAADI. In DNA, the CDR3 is TGCGCCAGCAGTGAGGAGCCAGGTGGAAACACCATATATTTT. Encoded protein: CASSEEPGGNTIYF.

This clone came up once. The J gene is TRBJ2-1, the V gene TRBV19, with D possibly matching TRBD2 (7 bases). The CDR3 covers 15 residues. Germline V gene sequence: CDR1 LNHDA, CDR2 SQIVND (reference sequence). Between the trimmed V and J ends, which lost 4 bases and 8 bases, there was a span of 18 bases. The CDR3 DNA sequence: TGTGCCAGTAGTAGGGCGGGGGCCCGTATCGATGAGCAGTTCTTC. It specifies CASSRAGARIDEQFF.